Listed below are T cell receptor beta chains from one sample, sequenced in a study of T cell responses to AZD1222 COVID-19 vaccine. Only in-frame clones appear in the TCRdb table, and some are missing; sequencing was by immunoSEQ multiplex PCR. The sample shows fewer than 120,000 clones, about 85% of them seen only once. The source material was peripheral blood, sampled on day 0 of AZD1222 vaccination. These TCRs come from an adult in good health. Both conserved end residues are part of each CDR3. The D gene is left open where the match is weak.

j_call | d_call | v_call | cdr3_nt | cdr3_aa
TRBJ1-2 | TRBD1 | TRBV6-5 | TGTGCACTACAACCGGGACAGGGGTTTGGCTACACCTTC | CALQPGQGFGYTF
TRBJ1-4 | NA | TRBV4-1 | TGCGCCAGCAGCCAAGGATCTGGGTCCCTCTCTGAAAAACTGTTTTTT | CASSQGSGSLSEKLFF
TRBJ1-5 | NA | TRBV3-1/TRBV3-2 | TGTGCCAGCAGCCAAAAGGGTTCCGGGGGCAATCAGCCCCAGCATTTT | CASSQKGSGGNQPQHF
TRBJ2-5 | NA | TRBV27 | TGTGCCAGCAGGGTATTATGGGGGGACCCTTCCCAGTACTTC | CASRVLWGDPSQYF
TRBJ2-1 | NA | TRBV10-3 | TGTGCCATCACGGCAGGGGTAGGTTATGAGCAGTTCTTC | CAITAGVGYEQFF
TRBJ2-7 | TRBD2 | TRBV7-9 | TGTGCCAGCAGCCAGGGGGGGACTAGCGGGAGGATCGGGCAGTACTTC | CASSQGGTSGRIGQYF
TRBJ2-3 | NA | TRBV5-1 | TGCGCCAGCAGCTTGGAATCTCCAGGACGCACAGATACGCAGTATTTT | CASSLESPGRTDTQYF
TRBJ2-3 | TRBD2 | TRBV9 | TGTGCCAGCAGCGTAGATGGGACTAGCGGATACACAGATACGCAGTATTTT | CASSVDGTSGYTDTQYF
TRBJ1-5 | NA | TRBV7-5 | TGTGTCAGAAGCACCAACCGGGACGTACGTCAGCCCCAGCATTTT | CVRSTNRDVRQPQHF
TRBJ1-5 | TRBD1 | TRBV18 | TGTGCCAGCTCAAGAGACCCCCCGGGACAGGGCGCTCAGCCCCAGCATTTT | CASSRDPPGQGAQPQHF